This TCR beta chain was sequenced for a study of blood T cell repertoires in COVID-19. Study information: Italy, Spain and the United States were the sources of the convalescent and acute COVID-19 samples. PBMCs, B-cell-depleted T cells, or T cells provided the cDNA or gDNA that made up the material.

Original data processing: Estimates of nucleated cell counts were drawn from the amplification of reference gene primers. Here immunoSEQ multiplex PCR was the method, and the copy in TCRdb shows in-frame clones only, minus some. D and trimming were read from the DNA, whereas the V and J calls and clone size are those reported in that table. This sample has roughly 140,000 clones, with roughly four fifths found just once. The germline V gene encodes CDR1 MDHEN and CDR2 SYDVKM. This CDR3 has 13 residues. V was trimmed by 7 bases and J by 4 bases, leaving 13 bases between them. The sequenced material came from peripheral blood. The origin of this receptor is a woman at least 80 years old with acute or convalescent COVID-19. The chain carries TRBV28 and TRBJ1-1; D call uncertain. The CDR3 DNA follows: TGTGCCAGCATCTCCAATTCGCGCACTGAAGCTTTCTTT. It codes for CASISNSRTEAFF.